Each of the 26 T cell receptor beta chains below was sequenced from the same sample in a study of blood T cell repertoires in COVID-19. Here immunoSEQ multiplex PCR was the method, and the copy in TCRdb shows in-frame clones only, minus some. The sample lists around 140,000 clones, roughly 79% seen once, with less than 2% in the top ten. The sample was peripheral blood. The receptors here all came from a woman aged 55-69 years with acute or convalescent COVID-19.

The rearrangement links TRBV3-1 (or the pseudogene TRBV3-2) to TRBJ1-6, with no clear D. Trimming pared 1 base from V and 5 bases from J, leaving 9 bases between. Germline loops: CDR1 LGHDT, CDR2 YNNKEL (reference sequence). The CDR3 has 15 residues. CDR3 amino acids: CASSQVLPDNSPLHF. CDR3 in DNA: TGTGCCAGCAGCCAAGTGCTACCTGATAATTCACCCCTCCACTTT.

The V and J genes are TRBV6-6 and TRBJ2-3; D not certain. The V end was cut by 8 bases, the J end by 6 bases, with 12 bases between. CDR3 length: 12 amino acids. Germline V lookup: CDR1 MNHNY, CDR2 SVGAGI (reference sequence). The CDR3 loop reads CASGPVGDTQYF. In DNA, the CDR3 is TGTGCCAGCGGCCCGGTCGGGGATACGCAGTATTTT.

This clone came up a few times. This sequence joins TRBV27 and TRBJ1-6; TRBD1 agrees at 10 bases. Germline values: CDR1 MNHEY, CDR2 SMNVEV (reference sequence). The CDR3 sequence is 15 residues long. Trimming cost V 7 bases and J 7 bases; bases outside gene matches: 7. The CDR3 region has the DNA TGTGCCAGCAAGCCCCGGGACAGGGGAAATTCACCCCTCCACTTT. It translates to CASKPRDRGNSPLHF.

This rearrangement joins TRBV6-5 to TRBJ2-5; 7 nucleotides align to TRBD2. Germline V lookup: CDR1 MNHEY, CDR2 SVGAGI. The CDR3 loop spans 13 amino acids. After removal of 7 bases from V and 2 bases from J, the junction contained 4 bases not matched to a gene. CDR3: CASNQGLQETQYF. CDR3 nucleotide sequence: TGTGCCAGCAATCAGGGACTACAAGAGACCCAGTACTTC.

V gene TRBV27 combines with J gene TRBJ2-5; 8 positions agree with TRBD1. Unmatched junction bases numbered 8, after V lost 6 bases and J lost 5 bases. The CDR3 covers 14 residues. CDR1 and CDR2 (germline): MNHEY, SMNVEV (reference sequence). The CDR3 reads CASSPPDRGETQYF. The CDR3 DNA follows: TGTGCCAGCAGCCCCCCCGACAGGGGTGAGACCCAGTACTTC.

The chain recombines TRBV20-1 with TRBJ2-1; TRBD2 matches at 7 bases. V was pared by 6 bases and J by 7 bases, with 3 bases of the junction left unmatched. The CDR3 totals 11 residues. Germline lookup yields CDR1 DFQATT and CDR2 SNEGSKA (reference sequence). The CDR3 nucleotides read TGCAGTGCCCTTAGCGGGAATGAGCAGTTCTTC. It translates to CSALSGNEQFF.

A few counts support this clone. The genes are TRBV28 and TRBJ2-1; 9 bases are a match to TRBD2. V lost 5 bases to trimming and J lost 4 bases; unmatched junction nucleotides: 18. CDR1 is MDHEN and CDR2 is SYDVKM in the germline V gene. CDR3 size: 19 residues. The CDR3 DNA sequence: TGTGCCAGCAGTACCACTAACCATTTAGCGGGAGAGCGGTACAATGAGCAGTTCTTC. Its translation is CASSTTNHLAGERYNEQFF.

This clone was found a few times. The CDR3 region has the DNA TGTGCCAGCAGCTCGGACAGGGGGCGGTCCGGGGAGCTGTTTTTT. As protein: CASSSDRGRSGELFF. V gene TRBV11-1 combines with J gene TRBJ2-2; 11 bases are a match to TRBD1. The CDR3 runs 15 residues. V lost 4 bases and J lost 6; bases outside the gene matches: 4. Germline values: CDR1 SGHAT, CDR2 FQDESV (reference sequence).

The CDR3 loop reads CASSMLMWTGLNTGELFF. In DNA form, the CDR3 reads TGTGCCAGTAGTATGCTTATGTGGACAGGGCTAAACACCGGGGAGCTGTTTTTT. The J gene is TRBJ2-2, the V gene TRBV19, with 8 positions matching TRBD1. V lost 3 bases to trimming and J lost 2 bases; unmatched junction nucleotides: 11. Germline lookup yields CDR1 LNHDA and CDR2 SQIVND (reference sequence). CDR3 length equals 18 residues. The variable domain in full, with the rest retrieved from reference TRBV19 and TRBJ2-2, is DGGITQSPKYLFRKEGQNVTLSCEQNLNHDAMYWYRQDPGQGLRLIYYSQIVNDFQKGDIAEGYSVSREKKESFPLTVTSAQKNPTAFYLCASSMLMWTGLNTGELFFGEGSRLTVL.

This clone was observed a few times. The chain joins TRBV7-8 to TRBJ1-5; 7 positions match TRBD1. This CDR3 comprises 15 residues. The trim removed 3 bases at V and 4 bases at J, leaving 6 bases unmatched. Germline V gives CDR1 SGHVS, CDR2 FQNEAQ. CDR3 region: CASSLATGLNQPQHF. CDR3 nucleotide sequence: TGTGCCAGCAGCTTGGCGACAGGGCTTAATCAGCCCCAGCATTTT.

This chain links TRBV7-8 with TRBJ2-5, with 13 bases matching TRBD2. CDR1 is SGHVS, CDR2 FQNEAQ, per germline. The CDR3 consists of 15 residues. V was pared by 5 bases and J by 4 bases, with 4 bases of the junction left unmatched. Written as DNA, the CDR3 is TGTGCCAGCAGCGTCGGGACTAGCGGGATAGAGACCCAGTACTTC. This gives the protein CASSVGTSGIETQYF.

This clone was seen more than once but under ten times. This chain connects TRBV7-6 to TRBJ2-1; 8 nucleotides match TRBD2. Germline-derived CDR1 and CDR2 are SGHVS and FNYEAQ. Losses at the gene ends were 0 bases for V and 8 bases for J; bases not matched to a gene: 3. This CDR3 has 14 residues. The CDR3 loop reads CASSLAGLADEQFF. The CDR3 bases are TGTGCCAGCAGCTTAGCCGGACTAGCCGATGAGCAGTTCTTC.

This sequence joins TRBV5-4 and TRBJ2-7; TRBD1 matches at 7 bases. The germline CDR1 and CDR2 sequences are SGHNT and YYREEE (reference sequence). This CDR3 spans 15 amino acids. J was trimmed by 3 bases and V by 4 bases; bases with no gene match: 10. The CDR3: CASSPRVGQYYEQYF. CDR3 DNA sequence: TGTGCCAGCAGCCCCAGGGTGGGACAGTACTACGAGCAGTACTTC.

Details on this clone: An end of the junction does not agree with germline; a read error may underlie this. This rearrangement joins TRBV6-5 to TRBJ1-1, with 10 bases lining up with TRBD1. The V gene's germline CDR1 is MNHEY and CDR2 SVGAGI. This CDR3 has 15 residues. The CDR3 coding sequence is TGTGCCAGCAGGTACTCCGGGACAGGGGTAACTGAAGCTTTCTTT. Its translation is CASRYSGTGVTEAFF.

Note on this clone: Other DNA variants within this sample encode the same CDR3. The J gene is TRBJ1-5, the V gene TRBV9; D might be TRBD1 (5 bases). The CDR3 has 13 residues. V was clipped by 0 bases and J by 7 bases, with 8 bases between them. In germline, CDR1 is SGDLS, CDR2 YYNGEE. As DNA, the CDR3 is TGTGCCAGCAGCGTAGGGGGCGGCCAGCCCCAGCATTTT. The encoded protein is CASSVGGGQPQHF.

The chain links TRBV5-4 to TRBJ2-1, with 10 bases aligning to TRBD2. V lost 0 bases and J lost 2; bases outside the gene matches: 5. Per germline, CDR1 SGHNT and CDR2 YYREEE (reference sequence). The CDR3 loop spans 17 amino acids. The CDR3 is CASSLASGSNAYNEQFF. The CDR3 DNA follows: TGTGCCAGCAGCTTGGCTAGCGGGAGTAACGCCTACAATGAGCAGTTCTTC. Full variable domain (outside the CDR3, taken from reference TRBV5-4 and TRBJ2-1): ETGVTQSPTHLIKTRGQQVTLRCSSQSGHNTVSWYQQALGQGPQFIFQYYREEENGRGNFPPRFSGLQFPNYSSELNVNALELDDSALYLCASSLASGSNAYNEQFFGPGTRLTVL.

The chain links TRBV27 to TRBJ2-7; 7 bases fit TRBD2. Germline CDR1 reads MNHEY; CDR2 reads SMNVEV (reference sequence). The CDR3 consists of 15 residues. Trimming removed 4 bases from V and 5 bases from J; junction bases left unmatched: 11. CDR3 residues: CASSSPWGGRDEQYF. The CDR3 bases are TGTGCCAGCAGTTCCCCCTGGGGGGGGAGGGACGAGCAGTACTTC.

There are a few counts of this clone. The chain is built from TRBV6-5 and TRBJ1-2; the D gene is possibly TRBD1 (5 bases). This CDR3 region has 13 residues. Germline V gene sequence: CDR1 MNHEY, CDR2 SVGAGI. Trimming cost V 8 bases and J 5 bases, with 15 bases left between them. Here the CDR3 DNA reads TGTGCCAGCCGGGCCGCAGGGCATTATGGCTACACCTTC. Protein product: CASRAAGHYGYTF.

This clone has a handful of counts. The rearrangement uses TRBV15 and TRBJ1-2; TRBD1 might be the D (6 bases). Germline values: CDR1 LNHNV, CDR2 YYDKDF (reference sequence). The V end lost 3 bases, the J end lost 4 bases, and 18 bases lay between the germline ends. The CDR3 has 16 amino acids. As DNA, the CDR3 is TGTGCCACCAGCAGGGGCCAGGGGAGAATCGGCTATGGCTACACCTTC. Translating it yields CATSRGQGRIGYGYTF.

The chain joins TRBV28 to TRBJ1-5, with D unresolved. V was shortened by 5 bases and J by 0 bases, with 11 bases between the two germline ends. From germline, CDR1 is MDHEN and CDR2 SYDVKM. The CDR3 runs 15 residues. The CDR3 nucleotides are TGTGCCAGCAGTCGAAGGAGGCTTAGCAATCAGCCCCAGCATTTT. Protein sequence: CASSRRRLSNQPQHF.

This clone has just a few counts. The chain links TRBV7-9 to TRBJ2-2, with 7 bases matching TRBD1. This CDR3 spans 14 amino acids. V dropped 7 bases and J dropped 4; count of bases not matched to a gene: 6. Germline V gene sequence: CDR1 SEHNR, CDR2 FQNEAQ (reference sequence). The CDR3 here is CASIRTGFTGELFF. The CDR3, as DNA: TGTGCCAGCATCCGGACAGGTTTCACCGGGGAGCTGTTTTTT. Variable domain in full (rest from reference TRBV7-9 and TRBJ2-2): DTGVSQNPRHKITKRGQNVTFRCDPISEHNRLYWYRQTLGQGPEFLTYFQNEAQLEKSRLLSDRFSAERPKGSFSTLEIQRTEQGDSAMYLCASIRTGFTGELFFGEGSRLTVL.

This chain connects TRBV6-5 to TRBJ2-1; 8 bases fit TRBD2. Germline CDR1 is MNHEY and CDR2 is SVGAGI. The V segment lost 6 bases and the J segment 2 bases; nucleotides outside the gene matches: 6. This CDR3 region has 15 residues. Written as DNA, the CDR3 is TGTGCCAGCAGAAATAGCGGGAATACCTACAATGAGCAGTTCTTC. Residues: CASRNSGNTYNEQFF.

The J gene is TRBJ1-1, the V gene TRBV27; unclear D gene. Germline assignment: CDR1 MNHEY and CDR2 SMNVEV (reference sequence). V was clipped by 3 bases and J by 2 bases, with 10 bases between them. There are 14 residues in the CDR3. In nucleotides, the CDR3 is TGTGCCAGCAGTTTCCTAAGTGCCAACACTGAAGCTTTCTTT. This codes for CASSFLSANTEAFF.

The chain links TRBV7-9 to TRBJ2-7; D not certain. Trimming cost V 1 base and J 4 bases, with 8 bases left between them. The CDR3 covers 13 residues. Germline CDR1 SEHNR, CDR2 FQNEAQ (reference sequence). In DNA, the CDR3 is TGTGCCAGCAGCTTAGGAGGTTTATACGAGCAGTACTTC. Its translation is CASSLGGLYEQYF.

The chain combines TRBV30 with TRBJ2-4, with 7 bases matching TRBD2. After removal of 3 bases from V and 0 bases from J, the junction contained 8 bases not matched to a gene. This CDR3 is 16 amino acids long. Germline lookup yields CDR1 GTSNPN and CDR2 SVGIG (reference sequence). The CDR3 reads CAWRARTRLAKNIQYF. As DNA, the CDR3 is TGTGCCTGGAGGGCGAGGACTAGATTAGCCAAAAACATTCAGTACTTC.

This sequence joins TRBV24-1 and TRBJ1-1; 7 bases agree with TRBD1. The CDR3 contains 16 residues. V shed 4 bases and J 3 bases; nucleotides not matched to a gene: 10. Per the germline V gene, CDR1 is KGHDR and CDR2 is SFDVKD. This chain's CDR3 is CATSDATPGTDTEAFF. DNA of the CDR3: TGTGCCACCAGTGACGCAACCCCCGGGACAGACACTGAAGCTTTCTTT.